This record covers a single TCR beta chain. The data were obtained in a study of blood T cell repertoires in COVID-19. At the level of the study: PBMCs, B-cell-depleted T cells, or T cells provided the cDNA or gDNA that made up the material.

In the original workflow: Reference gene primer amplification in the assay estimated nucleated cell counts. The method was immunoSEQ multiplex PCR; TCRdb's version includes in-frame clones alone and lacks a portion of them. D and trimming were read from the DNA, whereas the V and J calls and clone size are those reported in that table. Among roughly 70,000 clones listed, around nine tenths were seen once. The junction had 6 bases not matched to a gene; V was cut back by 0 bases and J by 6 bases. The CDR3 is made up of 17 amino acids. Germline values: CDR1 SGDLS, CDR2 YYNGEE. The TCR was taken from a woman older than 75 with acute or convalescent COVID-19. Sequences were obtained from peripheral blood. The chain uses TRBV9 and TRBJ1-6, with 10 positions matching TRBD1. The chain's CDR3 is CASSVAGTGAFNSPLHF. CDR3 DNA sequence: TGTGCCAGCAGCGTAGCTGGGACAGGGGCCTTTAATTCACCCCTCCACTTT.